This T cell receptor beta chain was retrieved from a study of post-analysis software for immune sequencing data. Background on the study: Several disease courses (relapsing-remitting, secondary progressive and progressive-relapsing) of multiple sclerosis were included. The study, taken as a whole, reports: Controls' normalized Chao1 diversity significantly exceeded that of multiple sclerosis patients. Five or six TRBV segments, TRBV5-6, TRBV5-1 and TRBV20-1 among them, were found more frequent in patients than controls. Clustering by F measure revealed strong co-clustering among samples prepared together in one batch.

The CDR3 contains 15 residues. Trimming removed 2 bases from V and 4 bases from J; junction bases left unmatched: 6. Germline-derived CDR1 and CDR2 are MNHEY and SMNVEV (reference sequence). Regarding this clonotype: Its specificity is unknown.

Carried by the TCR beta cDNA libraries were unique molecular identifiers. T cells numbering roughly 0.9 to 10 million yielded cDNA molecules that totaled about 500,000. TCRdb re-derived calls from the PCR reads in MiXCR, one entry per CDR3 protein. This sample has more than 500,000 distinct CDR3 sequences, with under 40% found just once. The V call is TRBV27, the J call TRBJ2-3, with TRBD1 matching 7 bases. The TCR comes from a girl under 18 with multiple sclerosis. Sequenced sample: blood. As DNA, the CDR3 is TGTGCCAGCAGTTTAGTAGGGGGCCTCCCAGATACGCAGTATTTT. It specifies CASSLVGGLPDTQYF.